This T cell receptor beta chain was obtained from a study of blood T cell repertoires in COVID-19. About the study: Donors in the United States, Italy and Spain gave samples during acute or convalescent COVID-19.

Method: immunoSEQ multiplex PCR; TCRdb's copy keeps in-frame clones and lacks some. The sample records about 310,000 clones, 85% being singletons. Exposed volunteers were people who met a COVID-19 case within 2 weeks before study entry. This clone was seen a single time. The CDR3 totals 13 residues. V lost 10 bases and J lost 0, with 12 bases in between. Germline lookup yields CDR1 MDHEN and CDR2 SYDVKM. The material sequenced was PBMCs or T cells enriched from blood (not recorded which). The rearrangement joins TRBV28 to TRBJ1-1; weak D call: TRBD1 (5 bases). The sequence was obtained from a young woman who had been exposed to COVID-19. The CDR3 sequence: CATFTGMNTEAFF. The CDR3 nucleotides read TGTGCCACTTTTACAGGCATGAACACTGAAGCTTTCTTT.